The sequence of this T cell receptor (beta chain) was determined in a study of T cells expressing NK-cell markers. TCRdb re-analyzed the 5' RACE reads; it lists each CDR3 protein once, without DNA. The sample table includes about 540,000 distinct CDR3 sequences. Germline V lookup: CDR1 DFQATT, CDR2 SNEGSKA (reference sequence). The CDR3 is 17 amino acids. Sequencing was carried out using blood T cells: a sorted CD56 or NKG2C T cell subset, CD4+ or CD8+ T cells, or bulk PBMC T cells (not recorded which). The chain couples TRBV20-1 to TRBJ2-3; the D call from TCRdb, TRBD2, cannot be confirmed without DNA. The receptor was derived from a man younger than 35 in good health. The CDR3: CSAPGTSAPGGTDTQYF.